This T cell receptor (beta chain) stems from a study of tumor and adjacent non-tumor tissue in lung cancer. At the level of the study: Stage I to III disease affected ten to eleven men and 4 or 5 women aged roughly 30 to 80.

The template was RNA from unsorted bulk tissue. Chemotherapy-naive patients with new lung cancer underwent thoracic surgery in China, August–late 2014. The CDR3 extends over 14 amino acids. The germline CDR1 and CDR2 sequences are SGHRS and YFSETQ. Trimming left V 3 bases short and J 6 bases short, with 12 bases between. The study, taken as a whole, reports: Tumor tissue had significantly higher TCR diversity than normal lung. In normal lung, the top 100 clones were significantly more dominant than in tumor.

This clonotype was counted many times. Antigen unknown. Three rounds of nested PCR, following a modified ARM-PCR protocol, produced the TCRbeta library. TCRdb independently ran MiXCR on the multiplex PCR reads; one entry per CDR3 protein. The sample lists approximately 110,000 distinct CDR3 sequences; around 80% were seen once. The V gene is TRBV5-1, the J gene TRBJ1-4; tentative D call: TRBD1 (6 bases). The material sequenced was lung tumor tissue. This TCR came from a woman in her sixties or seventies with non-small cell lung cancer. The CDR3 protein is CASSWTVLDEKLFF. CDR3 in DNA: TGCGCCAGCAGCTGGACAGTCCTCGATGAAAAACTGTTTTTT.